This is a list of T cell receptor beta chains from one sample in a study of blood T cell repertoires in COVID-19. The protocol was immunoSEQ multiplex PCR, while the TCRdb copy is restricted to in-frame clones and leaves out a portion. The table shows about 480,000 clones, with roughly 89% occurring only once. Material for sequencing was peripheral blood. The receptors stem from a man aged 18 to 30 with COVID-19, enrolled during active disease. CDR3s include the opening cysteine and the closing phenylalanine or tryptophan.

CDR3aa: CASSGGQSNTEAFF
v_gene: TRBV25-1

CDR3aa: CASSQNRGLSSGANVLTF
v_gene: TRBV4-1

CDR3aa: CASSAGEFYGYTF
v_gene: TRBV18

CDR3aa: CASSIQGSGMTQETQYF
v_gene: TRBV19

CDR3aa: CASSSELMAEAFF
v_gene: TRBV5-1

CDR3aa: CASRKGARDTGELFF
v_gene: TRBV2

CDR3aa: CASSESLYGYTF
v_gene: TRBV6-1

CDR3aa: CASSPRAGVNNEQFF
v_gene: TRBV5-1

CDR3aa: CASREGLAGEWELFF
v_gene: TRBV2

CDR3aa: CASSSSGVREQYF
v_gene: TRBV6-5